Following are 6 T cell receptor beta chains from one sample sequenced in a study of OX40 agonist ivuxolimab in advanced cancers. The method was immunoSEQ multiplex PCR; TCRdb's version includes in-frame clones alone and lacks a portion of them. The sample includes 45,000 to 75,000 clones, 70% to 85% seen only once; the top ten take about 1.5%. Specimen: CD4+ or CD8+ T cells sorted from blood, collected in a trial of the OX40 agonist ivuxolimab. Receptors were obtained from an adult with an advanced solid tumor such as melanoma, head and neck, liver or kidney cancer.

The rearrangement uses TRBV5-1 and TRBJ1-5; D is possibly TRBD1 (5 bases). CDR1 is SGHRS and CDR2 is YFSETQ in the germline V gene. The V end lost 1 base, the J end lost 1 base, and 9 bases lay between the germline ends. This CDR3 contains 15 residues. CDR3: CASSLMGVSNQPQHF. DNA for the CDR3: TGCGCCAGCAGCTTGATGGGGGTAAGCAATCAGCCCCAGCATTTT.

V and J are TRBV7-2 and TRBJ2-3; no clear D gene. This CDR3 has 14 amino acids. From germline, CDR1 is SGHTA and CDR2 FQGNSA. Between the trimmed V and J ends, which lost 3 bases and 0 bases, there was a span of 7 bases. CDR3 region: CASSFAVSTDTQYF. The CDR3 DNA reads as TGTGCCAGCAGCTTCGCGGTGAGCACAGATACGCAGTATTTT. Looking up the rest from reference TRBV7-2 and TRBJ2-3 gives the full variable domain: GAGVSQSPSNKVTEKGKDVELRCDPISGHTALYWYRQSLGQGLEFLIYFQGNSAPDKSGLPSDRFSAERTGGSVSTLTIQRTQQEDSAVYLCASSFAVSTDTQYFGPGTRLTVL.

This chain links TRBV6-5 with TRBJ1-2, with D possibly TRBD1 on 6 matching bases. Germline V gene lookup returns CDR1 MNHEY and CDR2 SVGAGI. The V end was cut by 4 bases, the J end by 2 bases, with 11 bases between. The CDR3 is 14 amino acids. The CDR3 DNA follows: TGTGCCAGCAGTTCTCGGACAGCAAACTATGGCTACACCTTC. It specifies CASSSRTANYGYTF.

This chain uses TRBV30 with TRBJ2-1; D is unresolved. The germline V gene has CDR1 GTSNPN and CDR2 SVGIG (reference sequence). Between the trimmed V and J ends, which lost 8 bases and 0 bases, there was a span of 14 bases. The CDR3 spans 14 residues. The CDR3 sequence is CAIIRQSSYNEQFF. CDR3 DNA: TGTGCCATAATTAGGCAAAGCTCCTACAATGAGCAGTTCTTC.

This chain links TRBV7-9 with TRBJ2-1; TRBD2 matches at 10 bases. The CDR3 sequence is 17 residues long. J lost 4 bases, V lost 0 bases, and 6 bases had no gene match. Looked up from germline, CDR1 is SEHNR and CDR2 is FQNEAQ (reference sequence). CDR3 nucleotide sequence: TGTGCCAGCAGCTTAGCGAGGGCTAGCGGGAGTTACAATGAGCAGTTCTTC. It encodes CASSLARASGSYNEQFF.

This chain connects TRBV5-1 to TRBJ2-3; 11 nucleotides agree with TRBD2. Trimming cost V 4 bases and J 1 base; bases outside gene matches: 8. This CDR3 comprises 17 residues. From germline, CDR1 is SGHRS and CDR2 YFSETQ. The CDR3 coding sequence is TGCGCCAGCAGCATACGATCTAGCGGGAGGCGCACAGATACGCAGTATTTT. Its protein product is CASSIRSSGRRTDTQYF.